The rows below give T cell receptor beta chains drawn from one sample of a study of T cells after yellow fever vaccination. TCRdb ran MiXCR on the 5' RACE reads and lists one entry per CDR3 protein. The sample consists of more than 300,000 distinct CDR3 sequences, around 10% of them appearing once. Source: CD4+ T cells sorted from PBMCs, taken 45 days after the yellow fever booster vaccination. The source is a young man who received the YFV17D yellow fever vaccine. The CDR3 runs from the conserved cysteine through the conserved F or W. A D gene is named only where the DNA matches it firmly. Size tells how often a clone was seen (once, few, many) or the class of an expanded clone, and some rows leave it out.

J: TRBJ2-6
V: TRBV24-1
size: NA
D: NA
DNA: TGTGCCACCAGTCCCTCTGGCGGGGCCAACGTCCTGACTTTC
CDR3: CATSPSGGANVLTF

J: TRBJ2-5
V: TRBV20-1
size: few
D: TRBD2
DNA: TGCAGTGCTAGAGATAGAGGCCGGGGAGGGGAGACCCAGTACTTC
CDR3: CSARDRGRGGETQYF

J: TRBJ2-7
V: TRBV7-2
size: many
D: NA
DNA: TGTGCCAGCGGACGGGAGTCCTACGAGCAGTACTTC
CDR3: CASGRESYEQYF

J: TRBJ2-7
V: TRBV5-1
size: NA
D: NA
DNA: TGCGCCAGCAGCTTGGGAGGGGACCGTGTCTACGAGCAGTACTTC
CDR3: CASSLGGDRVYEQYF

J: TRBJ1-1
V: TRBV12-5
size: few
D: NA
DNA: TGTGCTAGTGGTTTCCCAAACACCGGAGGAACTGAAGCTTTCTTT
CDR3: CASGFPNTGGTEAFF

J: TRBJ2-2
V: TRBV12-3/TRBV12-4
size: few
D: TRBD2
DNA: TGTGCCAGCAGTTTAGGTAGCGGGGACGCGAACACCGGGGAGCTGTTTTTT
CDR3: CASSLGSGDANTGELFF

J: TRBJ2-1
V: TRBV13
size: NA
D: TRBD2
DNA: TGTGCCAGCAGCTTAAGACAAGCGGGGGGGCTTGATGAGCAGTTCTTC
CDR3: CASSLRQAGGLDEQFF

J: TRBJ1-2
V: TRBV5-5
size: few
D: TRBD1
DNA: TGTGCCAGCAGCTTAGACAGGGGGTTGTTCGGCTACACCTTC
CDR3: CASSLDRGLFGYTF

J: TRBJ2-3
V: TRBV20-1
size: few
D: NA
DNA: TGCAGTGCTGACGGGCTAACCACAGATACGCAGTATTTT
CDR3: CSADGLTTDTQYF

J: TRBJ1-5
V: TRBV24-1
size: NA
D: NA
DNA: TGTGCCACCAGTGATTCCCACAGGACGGGTCAGCCCCAGCATTTT
CDR3: CATSDSHRTGQPQHF

J: TRBJ1-5
V: TRBV27
size: few
D: TRBD1
DNA: TGTGCCAGCAGTCTACAGGGGGCATCGAGCAATCAGCCCCAGCATTTT
CDR3: CASSLQGASSNQPQHF

J: TRBJ1-4
V: TRBV6-5
size: few
D: NA
DNA: TGTGCCAGCAGCTACGCCCCGGTTCGCCCGAGTGAAAAACTGTTTTTT
CDR3: CASSYAPVRPSEKLFF

J: TRBJ1-2
V: TRBV7-2
size: few
D: TRBD1
DNA: TGTGCCAGCAGCTTGCAGGGGGACACACCTTATGGCTACACCTTC
CDR3: CASSLQGDTPYGYTF

J: TRBJ1-3
V: TRBV10-3
size: few
D: NA
DNA: TGTGCCATCAATAACCGAGAGAGCTCTGGAAACACCATATATTTT
CDR3: CAINNRESSGNTIYF

J: TRBJ2-1
V: TRBV6-5
size: many
D: NA
DNA: TGTGCCAGCAGCCGCCGCCAGCGGCGCTCCTACAATGAGCAGTTCTTC
CDR3: CASSRRQRRSYNEQFF

J: TRBJ2-5
V: TRBV5-1
size: few
D: TRBD2
DNA: TGCGCCAGCAGCTTGGCCTCCTGGACTAGCGGGGTGACAGAGACCCAGTACTTC
CDR3: CASSLASWTSGVTETQYF

J: TRBJ2-5
V: TRBV3-1
size: NA
D: TRBD2
DNA: TGTGCCAGCAGCCAAGAAATGGCGGGGGGCAGGGAGACCCAGTACTTC
CDR3: CASSQEMAGGRETQYF

J: TRBJ2-2
V: TRBV27
size: few
D: TRBD2
DNA: TGTGCCAGCAGTTTACTGGGGCTAGCGGGGACCCGCACCGGGGAGCTGTTTTTT
CDR3: CASSLLGLAGTRTGELFF

J: TRBJ2-2
V: TRBV20-1
size: few
D: NA
DNA: TGCAGTGCTAGTGCAGGTGCCACCGGGGAGCTGTTTTTT
CDR3: CSASAGATGELFF

J: TRBJ2-4
V: TRBV6-6
size: few
D: TRBD2
DNA: TGTGCCAGCAGCCCACGGGGGGACATTCAGTACTTC
CDR3: CASSPRGDIQYF

J: TRBJ2-2
V: TRBV7-7
size: few
D: TRBD2
DNA: TGTGCCAGCAGGGAGATAGCGGGGGATAGCACCGGGGAGCTGTTTTTT
CDR3: CASREIAGDSTGELFF

J: TRBJ2-1
V: TRBV5-1
size: NA
D: TRBD2
DNA: TGCGCCAGCAGGAAGGGACTAGCGGCGCGCTCCTACAATGAGCAGTTCTTC
CDR3: CASRKGLAARSYNEQFF

J: TRBJ2-7
V: TRBV20-1
size: few
D: NA
DNA: TGCAGTGCCAGGGGGGGGCCCTACGAGCAGTACTTC
CDR3: CSARGGPYEQYF

J: TRBJ2-7
V: TRBV10-3
size: NA
D: TRBD1
DNA: TGTGCCATCAGCATACAGGGGCTATACGAGCAGTACTTC
CDR3: CAISIQGLYEQYF

J: TRBJ2-7
V: TRBV6-2/TRBV6-3
size: NA
D: NA
DNA: TGTGCCAGCAGCACCGGGACTTATCCCAGGCGGCAGTACTTC
CDR3: CASSTGTYPRRQYF

J: TRBJ1-6
V: TRBV6-2/TRBV6-3
size: few
D: NA
DNA: TGTGCCAGCAGCCCCGACCGGTATAATTCACCCCTCCACTTT
CDR3: CASSPDRYNSPLHF

J: TRBJ1-1
V: TRBV6-5
size: NA
D: NA
DNA: TGTGCCAGCAGTTACTCCGGACAGCTAACTGAAGCTTTCTTT
CDR3: CASSYSGQLTEAFF

J: TRBJ2-7
V: TRBV20-1
size: many
D: NA
DNA: TGCAGTGCTAAGGGGGATTCGTACGAGCAGTACTTC
CDR3: CSAKGDSYEQYF

J: TRBJ2-6
V: TRBV30
size: NA
D: NA
DNA: TGTGCCTGGAGTGTCGGGGCTGGGGCCAACGTCCTGACTTTC
CDR3: CAWSVGAGANVLTF

J: TRBJ2-1
V: TRBV11-2
size: few
D: NA
DNA: TGTGCCAGCAGCCCGCGGACCGGGCGGGACAATGAGCAGTTCTTC
CDR3: CASSPRTGRDNEQFF